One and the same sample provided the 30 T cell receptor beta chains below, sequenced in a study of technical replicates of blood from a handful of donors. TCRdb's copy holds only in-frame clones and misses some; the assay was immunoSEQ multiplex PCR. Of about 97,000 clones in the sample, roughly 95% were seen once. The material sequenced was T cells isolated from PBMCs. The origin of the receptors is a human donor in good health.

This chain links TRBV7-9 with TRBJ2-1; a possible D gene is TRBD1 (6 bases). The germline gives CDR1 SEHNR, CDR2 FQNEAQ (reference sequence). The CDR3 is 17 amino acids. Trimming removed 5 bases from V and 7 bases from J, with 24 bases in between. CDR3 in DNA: TGTGCCAGCAGCCCCCAACAGGGTGGTGGTTTTAGGAATGAGCAGTTCTTC. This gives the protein CASSPQQGGGFRNEQFF.

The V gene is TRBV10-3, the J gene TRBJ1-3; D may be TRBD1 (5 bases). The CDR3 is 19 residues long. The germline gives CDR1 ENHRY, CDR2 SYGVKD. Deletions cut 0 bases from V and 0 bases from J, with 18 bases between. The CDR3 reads CAISESTPGRDDSGNTIYF. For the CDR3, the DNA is TGTGCCATCAGTGAGTCGACCCCGGGGAGGGACGACTCTGGAAACACCATATATTTT.

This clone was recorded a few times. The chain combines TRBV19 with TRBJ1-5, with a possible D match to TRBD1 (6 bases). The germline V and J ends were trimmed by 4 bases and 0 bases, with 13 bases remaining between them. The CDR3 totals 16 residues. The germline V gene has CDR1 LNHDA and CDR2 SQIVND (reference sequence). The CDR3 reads CASSNLQGYSNQPQHF. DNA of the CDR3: TGTGCCAGTAGTAATTTACAGGGCTATAGCAATCAGCCCCAGCATTTT.

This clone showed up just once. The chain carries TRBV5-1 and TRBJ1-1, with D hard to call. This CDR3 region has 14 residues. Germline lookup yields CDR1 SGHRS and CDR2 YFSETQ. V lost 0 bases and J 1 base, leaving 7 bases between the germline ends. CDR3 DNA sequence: TGCGCCAGCAGCTTGGCCCAGAAGAACACTGAAGCTTTCTTT. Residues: CASSLAQKNTEAFF.

The CDR3, as DNA: TGTGCCAGCTCCCGGGGAGGGAACACTGAAGCTTTCTTT. It is translated as CASSRGGNTEAFF. V usage is TRBV7-9 and J usage is TRBJ1-1; D unresolved. V lost 8 bases, J lost 1 base, and 11 bases lay in between. CDR3 size: 13 residues. Germline CDR1 reads SEHNR; CDR2 reads FQNEAQ (reference sequence).

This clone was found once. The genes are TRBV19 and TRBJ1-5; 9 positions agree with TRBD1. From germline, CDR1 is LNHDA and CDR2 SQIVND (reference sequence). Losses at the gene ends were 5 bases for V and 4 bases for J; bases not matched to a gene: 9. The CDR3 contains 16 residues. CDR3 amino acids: CASSPVWDRANQPQHF. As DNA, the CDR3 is TGTGCCAGTAGTCCCGTCTGGGACAGGGCTAATCAGCCCCAGCATTTT.

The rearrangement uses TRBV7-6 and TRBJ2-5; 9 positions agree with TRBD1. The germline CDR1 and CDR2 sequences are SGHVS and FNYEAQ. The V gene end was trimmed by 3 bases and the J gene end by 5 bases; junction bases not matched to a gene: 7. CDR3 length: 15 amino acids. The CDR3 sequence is CASSFVQGAGETQYF. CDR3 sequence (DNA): TGTGCCAGCAGCTTCGTACAGGGGGCAGGGGAGACCCAGTACTTC. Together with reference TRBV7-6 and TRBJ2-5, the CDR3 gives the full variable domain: GAGVSQSPRYKVTKRGQDVALRCDPISGHVSLYWYRQALGQGPEFLTYFNYEAQQDKSGLPNDRFSAERPEGSISTLTIQRTEQRDSAMYRCASSFVQGAGETQYFGPGTRLLVL.

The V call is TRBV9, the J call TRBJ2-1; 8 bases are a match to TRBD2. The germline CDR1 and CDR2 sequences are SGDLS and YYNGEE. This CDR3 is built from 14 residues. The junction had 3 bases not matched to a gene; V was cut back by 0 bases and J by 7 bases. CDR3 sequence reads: CASSVAGGQNEQFF. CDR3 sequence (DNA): TGTGCCAGCAGCGTAGCGGGAGGGCAAAATGAGCAGTTCTTC.

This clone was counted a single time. This chain's CDR3 is CASSLWDRAYEQYF. In DNA form, the CDR3 reads TGTGCCAGCAGTCTCTGGGACAGAGCCTACGAGCAGTACTTC. The gene calls are TRBV11-1 and TRBJ2-7, with TRBD1 matching 7 bases. Trimming took 6 bases from V and 2 from J; bases not matched to a gene: 7. The CDR3 sequence is 14 residues long. Germline lookup yields CDR1 SGHAT and CDR2 FQDESV (reference sequence).

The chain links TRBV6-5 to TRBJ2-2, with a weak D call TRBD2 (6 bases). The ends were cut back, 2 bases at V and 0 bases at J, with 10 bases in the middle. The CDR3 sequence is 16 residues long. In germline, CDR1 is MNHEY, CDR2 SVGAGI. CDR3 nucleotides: TGTGCCAGCAGTTACCAACGGACTACGAACACCGGGGAGCTGTTTTTT. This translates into CASSYQRTTNTGELFF.

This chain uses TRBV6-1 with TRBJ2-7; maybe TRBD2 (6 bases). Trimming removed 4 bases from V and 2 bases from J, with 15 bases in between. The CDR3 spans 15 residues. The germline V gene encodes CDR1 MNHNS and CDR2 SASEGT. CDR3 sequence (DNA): TGTGCCAGCAGTGTTGGGGGTATAGCGGCCTACGAGCAGTACTTC. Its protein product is CASSVGGIAAYEQYF.

CDR3: CATSRDPKYSGYF. The CDR3 region has the DNA TGTGCCACCAGCAGAGATCCTAAGTACAGTGGGTATTTT. The genes are TRBV15 and TRBJ2-3; D is unresolved. Germline V gives CDR1 LNHNV, CDR2 YYDKDF (reference sequence). The CDR3 consists of 13 residues. The V end lost 0 bases, the J end lost 14 bases, and 15 bases lay between the germline ends.

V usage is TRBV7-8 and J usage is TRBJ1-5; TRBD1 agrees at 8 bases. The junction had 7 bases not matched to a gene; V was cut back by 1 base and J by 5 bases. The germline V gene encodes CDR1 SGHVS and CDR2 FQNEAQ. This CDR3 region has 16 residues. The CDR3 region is CASSLGGTGGYQPQHF. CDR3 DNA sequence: TGTGCCAGCAGCTTAGGGGGAACAGGGGGGTATCAGCCCCAGCATTTT.

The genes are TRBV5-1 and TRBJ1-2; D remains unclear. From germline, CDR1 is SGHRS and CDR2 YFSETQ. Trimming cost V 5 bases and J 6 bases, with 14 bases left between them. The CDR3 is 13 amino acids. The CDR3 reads CASRTEPSNGYTF. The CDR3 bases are TGCGCCAGCAGAACAGAACCCTCTAATGGCTACACCTTC.

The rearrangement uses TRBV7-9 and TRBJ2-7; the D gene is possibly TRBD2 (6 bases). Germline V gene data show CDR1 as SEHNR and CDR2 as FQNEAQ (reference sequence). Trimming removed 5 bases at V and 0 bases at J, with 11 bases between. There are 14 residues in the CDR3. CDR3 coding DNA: TGTGCCAGCAGCGGTAGCGGCAGCTCCTACGAGCAGTACTTC. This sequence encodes CASSGSGSSYEQYF.

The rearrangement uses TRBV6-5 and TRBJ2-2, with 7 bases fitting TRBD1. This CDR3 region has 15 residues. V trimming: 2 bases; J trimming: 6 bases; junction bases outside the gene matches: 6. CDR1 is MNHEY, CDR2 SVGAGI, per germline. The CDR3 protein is CASSYIGTAPGELFF. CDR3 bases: TGTGCCAGCAGTTACATCGGGACAGCTCCCGGGGAGCTGTTTTTT.

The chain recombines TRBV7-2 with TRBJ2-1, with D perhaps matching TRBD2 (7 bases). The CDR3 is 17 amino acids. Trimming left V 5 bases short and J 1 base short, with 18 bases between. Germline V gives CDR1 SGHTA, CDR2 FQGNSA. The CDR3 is CASSPPTGRGSYNEQFF. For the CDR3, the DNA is TGTGCCAGCAGCCCACCCACAGGGAGGGGATCCTACAATGAGCAGTTCTTC.

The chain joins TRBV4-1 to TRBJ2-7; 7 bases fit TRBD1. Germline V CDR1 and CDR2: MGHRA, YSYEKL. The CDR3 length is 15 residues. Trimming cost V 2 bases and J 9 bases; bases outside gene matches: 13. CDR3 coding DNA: TGCGCCAGCAGCCAACCCGACAGGGTGGGACGCGGGCAGTACTTC. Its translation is CASSQPDRVGRGQYF.

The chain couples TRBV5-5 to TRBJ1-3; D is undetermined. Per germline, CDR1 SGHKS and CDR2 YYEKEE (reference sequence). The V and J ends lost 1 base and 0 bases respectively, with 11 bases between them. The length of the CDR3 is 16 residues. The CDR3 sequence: CASSLSLVISGNTIYF. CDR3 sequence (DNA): TGTGCCAGCAGCTTGAGTTTAGTGATCTCTGGAAACACCATATATTTT.

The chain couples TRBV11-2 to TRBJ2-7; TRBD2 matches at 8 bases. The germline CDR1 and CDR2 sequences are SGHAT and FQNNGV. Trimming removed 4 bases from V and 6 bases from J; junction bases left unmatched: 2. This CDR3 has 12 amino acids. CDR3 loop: CASSSGGGEQYF. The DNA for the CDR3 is TGTGCCAGCAGCTCGGGAGGGGGCGAGCAGTACTTC. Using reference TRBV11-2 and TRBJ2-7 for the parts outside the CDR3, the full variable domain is EAGVAQSPRYKIIEKRQSVAFWCNPISGHATLYWYQQILGQGPKLLIQFQNNGVVDDSQLPKDRFSAERLKGVDSTLKIQPAKLEDSAVYLCASSSGGGEQYFGPGTRLTVT.

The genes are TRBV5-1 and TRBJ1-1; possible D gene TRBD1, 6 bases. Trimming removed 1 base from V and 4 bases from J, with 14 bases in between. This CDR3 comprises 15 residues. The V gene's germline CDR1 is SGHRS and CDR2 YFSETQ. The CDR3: CASSLTWGGGTEAFF. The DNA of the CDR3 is TGCGCCAGCAGCTTGACGTGGGGAGGGGGCACTGAAGCTTTCTTT.

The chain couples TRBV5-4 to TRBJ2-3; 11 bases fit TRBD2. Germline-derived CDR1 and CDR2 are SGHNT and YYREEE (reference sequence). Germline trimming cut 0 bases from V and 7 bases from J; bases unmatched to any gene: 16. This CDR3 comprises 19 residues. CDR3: CASSLASTSGGRKGNTQYF. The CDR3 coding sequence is TGTGCCAGCAGCTTGGCCAGCACTAGCGGGGGTCGAAAAGGGAATACGCAGTATTTT.

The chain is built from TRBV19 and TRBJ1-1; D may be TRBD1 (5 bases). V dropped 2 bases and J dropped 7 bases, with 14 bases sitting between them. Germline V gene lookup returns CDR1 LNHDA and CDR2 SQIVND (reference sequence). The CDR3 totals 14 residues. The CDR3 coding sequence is TGTGCCAGTAGTATAAGGGGAATCGCGGATGAAGCTTTCTTT. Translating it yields CASSIRGIADEAFF.

The CDR3, as DNA: TGTGCCAGCAGCCTCCACAACAATGAGCAGTTCTTC. Its protein product is CASSLHNNEQFF. V and J are TRBV7-2 and TRBJ2-1; D uncertain. Germline V gene lookup returns CDR1 SGHTA and CDR2 FQGNSA. This CDR3 comprises 12 residues. The ends were cut back, 5 bases at V and 5 bases at J, with 7 bases in the middle.

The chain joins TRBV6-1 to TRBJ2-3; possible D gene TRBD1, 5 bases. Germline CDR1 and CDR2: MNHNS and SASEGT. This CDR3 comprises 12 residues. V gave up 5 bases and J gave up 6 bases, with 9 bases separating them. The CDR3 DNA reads TGTGCCAGCAGTCTTCCAGGGGATACGCAGTATTTT. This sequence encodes CASSLPGDTQYF.

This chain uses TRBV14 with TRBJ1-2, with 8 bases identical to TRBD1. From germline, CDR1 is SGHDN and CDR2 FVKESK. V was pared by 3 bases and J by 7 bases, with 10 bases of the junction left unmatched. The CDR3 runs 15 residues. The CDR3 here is CASSQDARGLVGYTF. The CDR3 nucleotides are TGTGCCAGCAGCCAGGACGCCAGGGGGCTAGTTGGCTACACCTTC.

DNA of the CDR3: TGTGCCAGCTCACCGCTCCAGGCACGGAATCAGCCCCAGCATTTT. It codes for CASSPLQARNQPQHF. The chain uses TRBV18 and TRBJ1-5; D gene ambiguous. The CDR3 consists of 15 residues. The germline V gene has CDR1 KGHSH and CDR2 LQKENI. V shed 3 bases and J shed 4 bases, with 13 bases lying between them.

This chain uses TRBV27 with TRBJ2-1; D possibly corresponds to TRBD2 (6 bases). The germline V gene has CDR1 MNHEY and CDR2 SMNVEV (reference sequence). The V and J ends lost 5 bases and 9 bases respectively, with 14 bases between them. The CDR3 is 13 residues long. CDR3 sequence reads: CASSELASSEQFF. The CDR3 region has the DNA TGTGCCAGCAGTGAACTAGCTTCTAGTGAGCAGTTCTTC.

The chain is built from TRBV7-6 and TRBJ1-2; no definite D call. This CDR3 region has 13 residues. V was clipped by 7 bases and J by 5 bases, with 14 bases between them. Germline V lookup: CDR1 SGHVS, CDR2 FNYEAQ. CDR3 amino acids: CASTSDGGYGYTF. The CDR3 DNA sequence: TGTGCCAGCACCTCGGACGGAGGTTATGGCTACACCTTC.

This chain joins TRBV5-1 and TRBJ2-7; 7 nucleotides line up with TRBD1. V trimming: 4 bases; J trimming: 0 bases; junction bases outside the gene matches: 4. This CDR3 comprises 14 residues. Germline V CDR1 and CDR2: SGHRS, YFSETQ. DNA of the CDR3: TGCGCCAGCAGCCACGGGGACAGCTCCTACGAGCAGTACTTC. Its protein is CASSHGDSSYEQYF.